The clone carrying this T cell receptor (beta chain) came up once. The junction had 8 bases not matched to a gene; V was cut back by 0 bases and J by 4 bases. Germline V gene lookup returns CDR1 LGHNA and CDR2 YSLEER. The CDR3 length is 17 residues. This specimen comes from a study of blood T cell repertoires in COVID-19. Libraries were prepared by immunoSEQ multiplex PCR; TCRdb keeps only in-frame clonotypes and omits some of them. The table lists about 150,000 clones, about nine tenths of them singletons, with about 4% in the top ten. V and J are TRBV4-3 and TRBJ2-1; 8 bases align to TRBD2. This receptor was taken from a woman aged 60-75 years with active or convalescent COVID-19. The sequencing sample was made of peripheral blood. The CDR3 spells CASSQDRPAGVYNEQFF. Written as DNA, the CDR3 is TGCGCCAGCAGCCAAGATCGGCCAGCGGGGGTGTACAATGAGCAGTTCTTC.